This T cell receptor beta chain was obtained from a study of Ad26.COV2.S vaccination and SARS-CoV-2 variants (dated by TCRdb to about 2021). Turning to the overall study: Donors in the vaccine arm were drawn from COV1001, a multicentre, randomized, double-blind, placebo-controlled phase I-IIa trial testing Ad26.COV2.S in healthy adults. Dosing of Ad26.COV2.S was intramuscular, at either 5x10^10 or 1x10^11 viral particles, delivered as one shot or as two shots spaced 56 days apart. TCRbeta repertoire sequencing served as the tool for gauging how specific and how broad the SARS-CoV-2-reactive T cell receptors were following Ad26.COV2.S vaccination. Participants in the trial were split at random into five groups of five each, receiving low-dose or high-dose Ad26.COV2.S once or twice, or else placebo on both occasions. A total of around 32 samples were included in the TCR-sequenced set, comprising some 20 Ad26.COV2.S vaccine recipients, 5 placebo recipients and 8 SARS-CoV-2 convalescent individuals. Throughout the experiments and outcome assessment, investigators stayed blinded to trial group allocation. Broad study findings and their caveats: Spike-specific TCR breadth was higher in Ad26.COV2.S recipients than in placebo recipients (P = 0.0014). The study lacked the statistical power to compare responses across vaccine doses or regimens. Comparable non-spike TCR breadth was observed between vaccine and placebo recipients, consistent with only spike being contained in the vaccine. It was noted by the authors that total T cell responses may have been underestimated by the TCR breadth and depth analyses. Substantial breadth of spike-specific CD8+ and CD4+ T cell responses was reported after vaccination.

Per the publication, the treatment or condition label means: approximately 18 received Ad26.COV2.S at low or high dose, single or two shots; several received placebo; per-sample allocation not given. For vaccine and placebo recipients, the sequenced repertoires came from samples collected on day 63 after the first injection. Between 29 July and 7 August 2020, Cohort 1b enrolled about 27 adults aged 18-55 years at one site in Boston, USA. Ad26.COV2.S was a replication-incompetent adenovirus type 26 vector expressing a prefusion-stabilized SARS-CoV-2 spike protein from the original Wuhan strain. V drops 5 bases and J drops 6 bases, leaving 17 bases in between. Sequences MDHEN (CDR1) and SYDVKM (CDR2) are obtained from the germline V gene. The CDR3, cysteine through phenylalanine, is 15 amino acids long. Here the CDR3 DNA is all that survives: 45 bases in frame from base 1. The immunoSEQ Assay was the method used to sequence TCRbeta CDR3 regions. After extraction, genomic DNA underwent amplification by bias-controlled multiplex PCR, followed by high-throughput sequencing. As for the authors' bioinformatics: Collapsing and filtering of sequences were performed to quantify the absolute abundance of each unique TCRbeta CDR3 region. Usable DNA was measured by amplifying reference genes present in all nucleated cells, and TCRbeta template counts were normalized to that usable DNA to estimate T cell fraction. Repertoire TCRs were annotated as SARS-CoV-2-specific by exact matching of V gene, CDR3 amino acid sequence and J gene to a known reactive TCR set. The reference SARS-CoV-2 TCR set was derived from MIRA and filtered for enrichment in COVID-19-positive ImmuneCODE repertoires, a step that removed public or cross-reactive TCRs. Using the MIRA antigens, annotated TCRs were further analysed by specific ORF or by position within an ORF. Breadth was defined as annotated unique rearrangements over total unique productive rearrangements; depth was the summed frequency of those rearrangements. Two-sided Wilcoxon rank-sum tests were used to compare TCR breadth between groups. The immuneACCESS repertoire file appears here via TCRdb, limited to in-frame rearrangements. These files lack a portion of the clones; in checked studies, under half of the deficit traces to unresolved V genes, and the cause of the others is not known. From that table come the V and J calls and clone size; the DNA was used to work out D and trimming. The sample table records some 450,000 clones; around 91% of these occur just once. The top ten clonotypes cover roughly 4.3% of the sample.

To note about this clone: Its antigen remains unidentified. No qualities accompany the bases; no much larger clone lies one base away.

The chain was built from TRBV28 and TRBJ2-1, with the D assignment possibly TRBD1 or TRBD2, given 5 matching bases for each. The input for sequencing was peripheral blood, taken in a trial of Ad26.COV2.S vaccine versus placebo. This TCR derives from a person aged 18-65 years who received the Ad26.COV2.S COVID-19 vaccine or a placebo. For the CDR3, the sequence is CASSTRRLGVNEQFF. The DNA sequence is as follows: TGTGCCAGCAGTACAAGACGACTGGGGGTCAATGAGCAGTTCTTC.